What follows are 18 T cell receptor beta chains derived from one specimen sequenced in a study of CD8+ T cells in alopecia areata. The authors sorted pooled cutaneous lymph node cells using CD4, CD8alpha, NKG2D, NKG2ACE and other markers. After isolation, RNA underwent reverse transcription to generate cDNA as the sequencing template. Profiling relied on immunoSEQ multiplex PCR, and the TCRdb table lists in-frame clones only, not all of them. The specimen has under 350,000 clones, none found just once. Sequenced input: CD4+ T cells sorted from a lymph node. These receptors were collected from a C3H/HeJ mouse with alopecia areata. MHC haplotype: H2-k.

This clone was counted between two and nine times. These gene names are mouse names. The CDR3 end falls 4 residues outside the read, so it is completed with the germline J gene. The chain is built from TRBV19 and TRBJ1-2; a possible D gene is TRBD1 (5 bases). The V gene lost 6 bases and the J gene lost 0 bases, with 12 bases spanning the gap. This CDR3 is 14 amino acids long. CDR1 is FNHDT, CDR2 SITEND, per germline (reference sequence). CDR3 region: CASKWGESNSDYTF. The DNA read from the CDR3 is TGTGCCAGCAAGTGGGGGGAATCAAACTCC.

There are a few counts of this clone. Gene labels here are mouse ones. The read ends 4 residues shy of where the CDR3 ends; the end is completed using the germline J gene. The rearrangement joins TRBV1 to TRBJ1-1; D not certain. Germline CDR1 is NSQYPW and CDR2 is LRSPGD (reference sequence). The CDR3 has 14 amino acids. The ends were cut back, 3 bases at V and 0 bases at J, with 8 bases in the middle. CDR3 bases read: TGCACCTGCAGTGCCCAGGCACCAAACACA. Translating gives CTCSAQAPNT. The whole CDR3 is CTCSAQAPNTEVFF.

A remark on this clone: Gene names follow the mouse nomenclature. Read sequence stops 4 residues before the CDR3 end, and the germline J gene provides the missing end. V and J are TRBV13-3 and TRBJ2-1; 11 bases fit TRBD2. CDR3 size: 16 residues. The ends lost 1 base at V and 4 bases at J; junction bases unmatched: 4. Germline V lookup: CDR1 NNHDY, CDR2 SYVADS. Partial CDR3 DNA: TGTGCCAGCAGTGATTCGGGACTGGGGGTTTATGCT. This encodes CASSDSGLGVYA. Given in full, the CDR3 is CASSDSGLGVYAEQFF.

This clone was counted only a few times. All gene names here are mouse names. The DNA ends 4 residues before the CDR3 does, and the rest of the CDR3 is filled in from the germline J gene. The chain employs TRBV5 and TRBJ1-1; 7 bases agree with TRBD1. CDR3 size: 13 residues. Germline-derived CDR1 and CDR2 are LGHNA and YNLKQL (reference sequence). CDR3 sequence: CASSPRDRTEVFF. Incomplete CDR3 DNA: TGTGCCAGCAGCCCAAGGGACAGAACA.

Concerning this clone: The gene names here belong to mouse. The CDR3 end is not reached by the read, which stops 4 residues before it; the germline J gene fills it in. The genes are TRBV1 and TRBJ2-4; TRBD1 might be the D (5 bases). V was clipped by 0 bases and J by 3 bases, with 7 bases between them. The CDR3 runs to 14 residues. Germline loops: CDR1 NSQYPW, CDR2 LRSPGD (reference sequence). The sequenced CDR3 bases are TGCACCTGCAGTGCAGATAACAGGCAAAAC. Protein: CTCSADNRQN. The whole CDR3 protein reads CTCSADNRQNTLYF.

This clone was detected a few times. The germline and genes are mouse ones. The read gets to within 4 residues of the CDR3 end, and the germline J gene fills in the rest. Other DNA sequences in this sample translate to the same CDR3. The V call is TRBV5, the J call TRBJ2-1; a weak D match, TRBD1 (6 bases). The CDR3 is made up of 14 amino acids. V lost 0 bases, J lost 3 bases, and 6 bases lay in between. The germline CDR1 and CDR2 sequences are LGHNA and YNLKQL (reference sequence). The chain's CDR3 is CASSQEQGYAEQFF. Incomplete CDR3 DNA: TGTGCCAGCAGCCAAGAACAGGGCTATGCT.

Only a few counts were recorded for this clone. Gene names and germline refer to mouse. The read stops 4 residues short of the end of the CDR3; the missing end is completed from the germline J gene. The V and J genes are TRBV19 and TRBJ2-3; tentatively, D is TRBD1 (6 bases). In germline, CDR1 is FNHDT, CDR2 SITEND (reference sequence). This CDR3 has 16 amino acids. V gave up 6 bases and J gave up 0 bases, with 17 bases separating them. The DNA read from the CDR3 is TGTGCCAGCAAGCAGCCGGGGACATCTAGTGCAGAA. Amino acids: CASKQPGTSSAE. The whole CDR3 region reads CASKQPGTSSAETLYF. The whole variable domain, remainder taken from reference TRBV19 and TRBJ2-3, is GGIITQTPKFLIGQEGQKLTLKCQQNFNHDTMYWYRQDSGKGLRLIYYSITENDLQKGDLSEGYDASREKKSSFSLTVTSAQKNEMAVFLCASKQPGTSSAETLYFGSGTRLTVL.

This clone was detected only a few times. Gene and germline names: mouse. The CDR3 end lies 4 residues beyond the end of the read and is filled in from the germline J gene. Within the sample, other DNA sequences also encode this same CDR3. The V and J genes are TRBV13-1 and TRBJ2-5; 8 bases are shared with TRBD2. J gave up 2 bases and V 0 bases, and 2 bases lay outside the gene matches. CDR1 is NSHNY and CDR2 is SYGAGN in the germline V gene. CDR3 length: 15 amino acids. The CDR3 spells CASSDGWGGQDTQYF. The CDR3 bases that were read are TGTGCCAGCAGTGATGGATGGGGGGGCCAAGAC.

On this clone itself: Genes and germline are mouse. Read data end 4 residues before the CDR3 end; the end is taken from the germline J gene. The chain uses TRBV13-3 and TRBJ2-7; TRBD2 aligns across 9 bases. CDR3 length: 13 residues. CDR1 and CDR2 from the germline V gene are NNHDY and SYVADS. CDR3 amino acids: CASSELGGDEQYF. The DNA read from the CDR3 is TGTGCCAGCAGTGAACTGGGGGGTGAT.

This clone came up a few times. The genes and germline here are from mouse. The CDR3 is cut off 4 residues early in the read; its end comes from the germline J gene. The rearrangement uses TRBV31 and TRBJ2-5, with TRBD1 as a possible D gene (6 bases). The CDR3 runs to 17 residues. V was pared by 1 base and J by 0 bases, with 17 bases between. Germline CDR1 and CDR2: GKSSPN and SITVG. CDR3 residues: CAWSPLSGTINQDTQYF. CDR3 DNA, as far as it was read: TGTGCCTGGAGTCCCCTTTCTGGGACAATTAACCAAGAC.

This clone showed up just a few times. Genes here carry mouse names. The CDR3 reads CASSAGVYAEQFF. The DNA read from the CDR3 is TGTGCCAGCAGTGCAGGGGTCTATGCT. The chain employs TRBV14 and TRBJ2-1, with D tentatively TRBD1 (6 bases). The read ends 4 residues shy of where the CDR3 ends; the end is completed using the germline J gene. The CDR3 is made up of 13 amino acids. Trimming shortened V by 4 bases and J by 3 bases, and 8 bases separated the two germline ends. Germline V gene sequence: CDR1 SGHDT, CDR2 FRDEAV.

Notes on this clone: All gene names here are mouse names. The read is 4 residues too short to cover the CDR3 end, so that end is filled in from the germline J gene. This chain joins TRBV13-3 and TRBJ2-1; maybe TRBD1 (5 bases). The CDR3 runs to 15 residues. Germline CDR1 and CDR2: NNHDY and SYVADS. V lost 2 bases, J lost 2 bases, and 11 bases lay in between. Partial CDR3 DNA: TGTGCCAGCAGTGAAAGGGGAATGGACTATGCT. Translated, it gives CASSERGMDYA. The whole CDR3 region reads CASSERGMDYAEQFF.

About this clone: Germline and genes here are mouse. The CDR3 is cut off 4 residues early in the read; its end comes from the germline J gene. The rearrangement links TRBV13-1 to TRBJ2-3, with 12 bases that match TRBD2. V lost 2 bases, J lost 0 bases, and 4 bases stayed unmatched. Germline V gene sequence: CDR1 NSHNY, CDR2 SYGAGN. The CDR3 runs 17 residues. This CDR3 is CASSEMDWGGSAETLYF. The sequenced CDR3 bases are TGTGCCAGCAGTGAGATGGACTGGGGGGGGAGTGCAGAA.

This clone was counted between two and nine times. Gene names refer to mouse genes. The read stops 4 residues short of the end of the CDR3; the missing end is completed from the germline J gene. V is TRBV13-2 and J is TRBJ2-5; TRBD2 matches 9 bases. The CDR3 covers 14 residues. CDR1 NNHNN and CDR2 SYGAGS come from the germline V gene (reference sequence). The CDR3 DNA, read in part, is TGTGCCAGCGGTGACCGCGGGACTGGGGAC. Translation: CASGDRGTGD. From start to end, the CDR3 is CASGDRGTGDTQYF.

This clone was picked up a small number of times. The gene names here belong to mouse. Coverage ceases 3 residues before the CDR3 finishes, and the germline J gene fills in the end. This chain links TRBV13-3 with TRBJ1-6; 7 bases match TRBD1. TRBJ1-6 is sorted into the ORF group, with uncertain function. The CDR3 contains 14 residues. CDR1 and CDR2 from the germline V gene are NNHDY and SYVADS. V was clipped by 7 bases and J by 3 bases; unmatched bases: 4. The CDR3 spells CASSTGSYNSPLYF. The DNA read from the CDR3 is TGTGCCAGCTCGACAGGGAGCTATAATTCGCCC.

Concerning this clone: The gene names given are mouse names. Incomplete CDR3 DNA: TGTGCCAGCAGTAGAAAGGGGGCTAGTGCAGAA. As protein: CASSRKGASAE. The complete CDR3 protein is CASSRKGASAETLYF. The V and J genes are TRBV19 and TRBJ2-3, with a weak D call TRBD1 (7 bases). The read comes to an end 4 residues before the CDR3 does, leaving the germline J gene to fill in the end. Trimming stripped 3 bases from V and 0 bases from J, with 11 bases between. Germline assignment: CDR1 FNHDT and CDR2 SITEND (reference sequence). CDR3 length: 15 residues.

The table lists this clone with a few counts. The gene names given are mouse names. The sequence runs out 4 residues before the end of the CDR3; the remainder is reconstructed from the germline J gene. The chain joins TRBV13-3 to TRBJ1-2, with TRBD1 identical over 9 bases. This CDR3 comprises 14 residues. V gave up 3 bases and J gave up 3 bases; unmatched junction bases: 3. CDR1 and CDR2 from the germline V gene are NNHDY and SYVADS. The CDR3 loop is CASSVQGADSDYTF. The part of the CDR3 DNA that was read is TGTGCCAGCAGTGTACAGGGGGCAGACTCC.

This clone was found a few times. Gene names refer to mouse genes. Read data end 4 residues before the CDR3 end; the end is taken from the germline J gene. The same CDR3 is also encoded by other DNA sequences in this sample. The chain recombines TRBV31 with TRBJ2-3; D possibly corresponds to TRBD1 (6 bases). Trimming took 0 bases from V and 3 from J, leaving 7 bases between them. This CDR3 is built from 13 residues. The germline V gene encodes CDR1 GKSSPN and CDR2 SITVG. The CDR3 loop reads CAWSLRGAETLYF. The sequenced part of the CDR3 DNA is TGTGCCTGGAGTCTAAGGGGGGCAGAA.